This TCR beta chain was observed in a study of immune evolution from preneoplasia to lung adenocarcinoma. In the study overall: HLA loss of heterozygosity: less than 9% AIS, about 15% MIA, about 32% ADC, none AAH.

The V end lost 5 bases, the J end lost 6 bases, and 26 bases lay between the germline ends. There are 17 residues in the CDR3. Germline CDR1 and CDR2: SGDLS and YYNGEE. Notes on the study in general: Top clone share appeared to fall from AAH through AIS, MIA, adenocarcinoma.

Sequencing was performed with immunoSEQ multiplex PCR; in TCRdb, only in-frame clones are kept and a portion is missing. This table holds 8,000 to 8,500 clones, 82% found once. Comment on this clone: Its antigen is as yet unknown.

The chain uses TRBV9 and TRBJ1-2, with D maybe TRBD1 (6 bases). The specimen sequenced was FFPE minimally invasive lung adenocarcinoma tissue. The sequence came from a person between 65 and 79 years old with lung adenocarcinoma. This chain's CDR3 is CASSQPQAGGQRNGYTF. CDR3 DNA sequence: TGTGCCAGCAGTCAACCACAAGCCGGGGGCCAGAGGAATGGCTACACCTTC.